In this sample, the clone carrying this T cell receptor beta chain turned up a few times. Its antigen remains unidentified. Germline CDR1 reads MNHEY; CDR2 reads SVGEGT. The V and J ends lost 4 bases and 7 bases, in that order; junction bases with no gene match: 5. The CDR3 length is 13 residues. The repertoire was sequenced with immunoSEQ multiplex PCR; TCRdb's copy has only in-frame clones and lacks some. The sample has more than 150,000 clones; approximately 90% are singletons. This entry comes from a study of T cell responses to AZD1222 COVID-19 vaccine. General study results and limits: There were vaccine-associated CD4 TCRs across spike, dominant at 160-218 and 743-854. Once two AZD1222 doses were given, Spike-specific TCR breadth and depth went up. Recipients of AZD1222 seropositive at baseline numbered only 5 to 7.

The starting material was peripheral blood, obtained on day 0 of AZD1222 vaccination. The receptor was isolated from an adult in good health. The gene calls are TRBV6-2 or TRBV6-3 and TRBJ2-7, with 9 bases aligning to TRBD1. The CDR3 loop reads CASSFRDREEQYF. Here the CDR3 DNA reads TGTGCCAGCAGTTTCCGGGACAGGGAAGAGCAGTACTTC.